This T cell receptor beta chain was observed in a study of blood T cell repertoires in COVID-19. About the research overall: Samples of COVID-19 (acute and convalescent) were obtained from the United States, Italy and Spain. In each case, the material was cDNA or gDNA derived from T cells, B-cell-depleted T cells, or PBMCs.

As processed by the authors: For nucleated cells, counts were estimated from reference gene primer amplification. The data were produced by immunoSEQ multiplex PCR, yet TCRdb's version contains in-frame clones alone and is incomplete. V, J and clone size reflect that table, while D and trimming were determined from the DNA. The sample records 220,000 or so clones, 80% being singletons. V was cut by 0 bases and J by 2 bases, with 12 bases left in between. Germline loops: CDR1 SGDLS, CDR2 YYNGEE. The CDR3 is made up of 15 amino acids. The chain couples TRBV9 to TRBJ2-7; D perhaps matches TRBD1 (6 bases). The source is a woman aged 70-85 years with acute or convalescent COVID-19. The sample comprised peripheral blood. CDR3 residues: CASSVGPGHTYEQYF. Written as DNA, the CDR3 is TGTGCCAGCAGCGTAGGCCCGGGACACACCTACGAGCAGTACTTC.